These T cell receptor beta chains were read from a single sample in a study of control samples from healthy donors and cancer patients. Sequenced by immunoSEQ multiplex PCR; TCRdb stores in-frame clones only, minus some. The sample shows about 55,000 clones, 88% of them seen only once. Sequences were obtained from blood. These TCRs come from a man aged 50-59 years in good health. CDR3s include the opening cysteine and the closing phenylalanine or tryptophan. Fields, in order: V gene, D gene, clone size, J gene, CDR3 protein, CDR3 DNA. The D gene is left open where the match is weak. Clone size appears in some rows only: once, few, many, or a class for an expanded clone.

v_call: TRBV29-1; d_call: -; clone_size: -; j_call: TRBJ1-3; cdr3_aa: CSVEFSTGNTIYF; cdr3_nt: TGCAGCGTTGAGTTTTCAACAGGAAACACCATATATTTT
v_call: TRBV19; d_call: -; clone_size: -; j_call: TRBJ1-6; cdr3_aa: CASSIERGSPLHF; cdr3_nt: TGTGCCAGTAGTATAGAGCGGGGTTCACCCCTCCACTTT
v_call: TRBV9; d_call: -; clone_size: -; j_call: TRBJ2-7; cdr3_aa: CASSVGGSSYEQYF; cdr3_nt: TGTGCCAGCAGCGTAGGTGGTAGCTCCTACGAGCAGTACTTC
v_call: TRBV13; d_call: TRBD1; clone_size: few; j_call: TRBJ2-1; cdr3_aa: CASRTTGGRPNNEQFF; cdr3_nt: TGTGCCAGCAGAACGACAGGGGGCCGCCCCAACAATGAGCAGTTCTTC
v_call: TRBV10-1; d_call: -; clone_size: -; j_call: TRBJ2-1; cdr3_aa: CASSEDSWGEQFF; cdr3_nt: TGCGCCAGCAGTGAGGACAGTTGGGGTGAGCAGTTCTTC
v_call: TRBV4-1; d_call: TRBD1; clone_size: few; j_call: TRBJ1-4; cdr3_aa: CASSPDRGREKLFF; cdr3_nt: TGCGCCAGCAGCCCGGACAGGGGGCGTGAAAAACTGTTTTTT
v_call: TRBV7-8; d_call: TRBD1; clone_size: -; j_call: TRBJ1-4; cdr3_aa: CASSLTGKEKLFF; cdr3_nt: TGTGCCAGCAGCCTGACAGGGAAAGAAAAACTGTTTTTT
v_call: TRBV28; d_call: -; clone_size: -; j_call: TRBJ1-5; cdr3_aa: CASSRQGSSNQPQHF; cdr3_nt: TGTGCCAGCAGTCGCCAGGGTAGTAGCAATCAGCCCCAGCATTTT
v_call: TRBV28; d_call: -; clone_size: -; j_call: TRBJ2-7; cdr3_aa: CASSGDKFSYEQYF; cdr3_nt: TGTGCCAGCAGTGGGGACAAATTTTCCTACGAGCAGTACTTC
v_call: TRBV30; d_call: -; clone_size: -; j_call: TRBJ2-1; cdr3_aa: CAWTSVGDEQFF; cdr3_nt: TGTGCCTGGACTAGCGTGGGCGATGAGCAGTTCTTC
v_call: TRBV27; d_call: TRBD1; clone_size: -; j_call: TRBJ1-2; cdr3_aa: CASRRDSFGNYGYTF; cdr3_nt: TGTGCCAGCAGGAGGGACAGCTTCGGGAACTATGGCTACACCTTC
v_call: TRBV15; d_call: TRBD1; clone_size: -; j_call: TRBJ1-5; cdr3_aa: CATSRETGGRQPQHF; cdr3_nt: TGTGCCACCAGCAGAGAAACAGGGGGTAGACAGCCCCAGCATTTT
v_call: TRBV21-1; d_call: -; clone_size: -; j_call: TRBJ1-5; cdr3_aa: CASSPGETGHQPQHF; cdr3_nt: TGTGCCAGCAGCCCTGGCGAGACAGGGCATCAGCCCCAGCATTTT
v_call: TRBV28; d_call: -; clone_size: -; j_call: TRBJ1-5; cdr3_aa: CASSPAGHSNQPQHF; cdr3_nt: TGTGCCAGCAGCCCCGCAGGCCATAGCAATCAGCCCCAGCATTTT
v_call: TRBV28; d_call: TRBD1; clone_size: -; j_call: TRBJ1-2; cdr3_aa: CASTKTGTGTYGYTF; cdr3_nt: TGTGCCAGCACCAAGACAGGGACAGGGACCTATGGCTACACCTTC
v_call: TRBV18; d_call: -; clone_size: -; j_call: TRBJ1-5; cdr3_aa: CASRGEFNQPQHF; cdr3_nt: TGTGCCAGCCGCGGGGAGTTTAATCAGCCCCAGCATTTT
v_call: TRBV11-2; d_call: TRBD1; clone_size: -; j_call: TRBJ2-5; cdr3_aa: CASSFLQGTADGETQYF; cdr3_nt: TGTGCCAGCAGCTTCCTCCAGGGGACAGCTGATGGGGAGACCCAGTACTTC
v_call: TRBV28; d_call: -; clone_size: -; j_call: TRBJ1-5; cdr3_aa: CASSPAGDQPQHF; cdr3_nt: TGTGCCAGCAGTCCCGCGGGGGACCAGCCCCAGCATTTT
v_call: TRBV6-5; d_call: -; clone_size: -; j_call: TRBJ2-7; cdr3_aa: CASSSSRSSYEQYF; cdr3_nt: TGTGCCAGCAGCTCAAGCCGAAGCTCCTACGAGCAGTACTTC
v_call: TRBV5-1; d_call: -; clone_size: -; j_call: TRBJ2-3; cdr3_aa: CASSWGLLGTDTQYF; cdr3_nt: TGCGCCAGCAGCTGGGGACTTCTAGGCACAGATACGCAGTATTTT
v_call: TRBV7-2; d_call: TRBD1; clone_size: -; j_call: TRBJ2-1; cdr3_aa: CASSATDRGSYNEQFF; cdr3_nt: TGTGCCAGCAGCGCAACGGACAGGGGCTCTTACAATGAGCAGTTCTTC
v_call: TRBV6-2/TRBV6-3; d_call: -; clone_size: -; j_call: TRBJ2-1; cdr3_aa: CASSYKDGSSYNEQFF; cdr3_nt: TGTGCCAGCAGTTACAAAGACGGTAGCTCCTACAATGAGCAGTTCTTC
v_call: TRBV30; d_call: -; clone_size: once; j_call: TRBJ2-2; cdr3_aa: CAHGKNTGELFF; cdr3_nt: TGTGCACATGGAAAGAACACCGGGGAGCTGTTTTTT
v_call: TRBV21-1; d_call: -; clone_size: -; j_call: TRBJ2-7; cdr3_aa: CASSKGPLGVAGVGTYEQYF; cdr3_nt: TGTGCCAGCAGCAAAGGGCCCCTGGGGGTAGCGGGAGTAGGTACCTACGAGCAGTACTTC
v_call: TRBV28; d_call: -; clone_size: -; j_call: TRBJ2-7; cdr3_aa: CASSLVQDSYEQYF; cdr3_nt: TGTGCCAGCAGTTTGGTTCAGGACTCCTACGAGCAGTACTTC
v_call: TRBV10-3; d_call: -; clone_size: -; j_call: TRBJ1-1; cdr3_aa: CAIREELNTEAFF; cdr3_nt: TGTGCCATCAGGGAGGAGCTGAACACTGAAGCTTTCTTT
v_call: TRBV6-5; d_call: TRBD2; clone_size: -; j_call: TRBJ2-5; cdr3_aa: CASSYSLAGRETQYF; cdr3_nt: TGTGCCAGCAGTTACTCCCTAGCGGGACGAGAGACCCAGTACTTC
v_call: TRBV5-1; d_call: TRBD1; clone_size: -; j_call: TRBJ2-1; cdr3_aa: CASSFDSRGLSWRNEQFF; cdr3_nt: TGCGCCAGCAGCTTTGACAGTAGGGGGCTCAGTTGGAGGAATGAGCAGTTCTTC
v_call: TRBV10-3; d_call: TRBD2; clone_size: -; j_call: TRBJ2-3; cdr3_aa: CAIGGLADSTDTQYF; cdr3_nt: TGTGCCATCGGGGGACTAGCGGATAGCACAGATACGCAGTATTTT
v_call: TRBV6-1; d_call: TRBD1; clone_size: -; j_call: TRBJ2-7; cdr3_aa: CASSEWGQGVTYEQYF; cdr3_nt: TGTGCCAGCAGTGAATGGGGACAGGGGGTTACCTACGAGCAGTACTTC
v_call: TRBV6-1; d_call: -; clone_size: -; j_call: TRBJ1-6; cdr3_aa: CASSERDRLSMGLHF; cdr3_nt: TGTGCCAGCAGTGAACGGGACCGCCTATCGATGGGCCTCCACTTT
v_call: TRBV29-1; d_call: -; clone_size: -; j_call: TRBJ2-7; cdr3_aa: CSVELQTNEQYF; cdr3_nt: TGCAGCGTTGAATTACAGACTAACGAGCAGTACTTC